The 27 T cell receptor beta chains reported below all come from one sample, sequenced in a study of resident and recirculating memory T cells in vitiligo. TCRdb keeps only in-frame clones here, not all; method: immunoSEQ multiplex PCR. This sample has tens of thousands of clones, with approximately 89% found just once. Sequencing used blood. Receptors were obtained from a male donor with vitiligo.

The V gene is TRBV6-5, the J gene TRBJ1-1; 7 nucleotides align to TRBD1. Germline trimming cut 2 bases from V and 5 bases from J; bases unmatched to any gene: 11. Germline V lookup: CDR1 MNHEY, CDR2 SVGAGI. CDR3 length equals 16 residues. The CDR3 spells CASSYVRGMGGTEAFF. The CDR3 DNA reads as TGTGCCAGCAGTTACGTCAGGGGGATGGGAGGTACTGAAGCTTTCTTT.

This chain uses TRBV11-3 with TRBJ2-1, with a weak D call TRBD2 (6 bases). Germline CDR1 is SGHNT and CDR2 is YENEEA. The CDR3 is made up of 13 amino acids. Between the trimmed V and J ends, which lost 4 bases and 10 bases, there was a span of 14 bases. The CDR3 DNA reads TGTGCCAGCAGCTGGAGGGAATGGGGGGAGCAGTTCTTC. The encoded protein is CASSWREWGEQFF.

This clone has only a few counts. V is TRBV2 and J is TRBJ1-1, with D hard to call. CDR3 length: 12 amino acids. Deletions cut 5 bases from V and 8 bases from J, with 12 bases between. Per germline, CDR1 SNHLY and CDR2 FYNNEI. CDR3 sequence reads: CASSPPGLEAFF. CDR3 nucleotide sequence: TGTGCCAGCAGTCCACCCGGACTGGAAGCTTTCTTT.

This chain joins TRBV10-3 and TRBJ1-1; TRBD1 agrees at 7 bases. V was pared by 4 bases and J by 2 bases, with 7 bases of the junction left unmatched. Per germline, CDR1 ENHRY and CDR2 SYGVKD. The CDR3 runs to 15 residues. CDR3: CAISATGLDNTEAFF. DNA for the CDR3: TGTGCCATCAGTGCGACAGGGTTAGATAACACTGAAGCTTTCTTT.

A remark on this clone: Germline is not matched at one junction end, which may reflect a read error. The rearrangement uses TRBV7-2 and TRBJ2-3, with 11 positions matching TRBD2. The germline V gene encodes CDR1 SGHTA and CDR2 FQGNSA. This CDR3 region has 17 residues. Written as DNA, the CDR3 is TGTGCCAGCAGCCTAGCGGATAGCGGGGGGGCCGCGAATACGCAGTATTTT. It codes for CASSLADSGGAANTQYF. Full variable domain (rest looked up from reference TRBV7-2 and TRBJ2-3): GAGVSQSPSNKVTEKGKDVELRCDPISGHTALYWYRQSLGQGLEFLIYFQGNSAPDKSGLPSDRFSAERTGGSVSTLTIQRTQQEDSAVYLCASSLADSGGAANTQYFGPGTRLTVL.

This chain connects TRBV5-4 to TRBJ1-6; 7 bases are a match to TRBD1. Trimming at V came to 5 bases and at J to 8 bases, leaving 13 bases not matched to a gene. The CDR3 is made up of 16 amino acids. Germline V gene sequence: CDR1 SGHNT, CDR2 YYREEE (reference sequence). This chain's CDR3 is CASSLQGVRLHSPLHF. The CDR3 region has the DNA TGTGCCAGCAGTCTCCAGGGGGTTCGCCTTCATTCACCCCTCCACTTT.

CDR3 amino acids: CASSLVVREVNTEAFF. In nucleotides, the CDR3 is TGTGCCAGCAGTTTAGTTGTCAGGGAGGTGAACACTGAAGCTTTCTTT. The chain combines TRBV28 with TRBJ1-1; a possible D gene is TRBD1 (5 bases). Germline-derived CDR1 and CDR2 are MDHEN and SYDVKM. The CDR3 contains 16 residues. Trimming shortened V by 2 bases and J by 0 bases, and 13 bases separated the two germline ends.

The chain couples TRBV18 to TRBJ1-3, with a weak D call TRBD1 (5 bases). Germline CDR1 is KGHSH and CDR2 is LQKENI. The CDR3 length is 17 residues. Between the trimmed V and J ends, which lost 0 bases and 0 bases, there was a span of 12 bases. CDR3 residues: CASSPPTRALSGNTIYF. Here the CDR3 DNA reads TGTGCCAGCTCACCACCAACCAGGGCGCTCTCTGGAAACACCATATATTTT.

This clone was seen only once. The chain uses TRBV29-1 and TRBJ2-5; 7 nucleotides line up with TRBD1. Germline loops: CDR1 SQVTM, CDR2 ANQGSEA. V was pared by 8 bases and J by 2 bases, with 11 bases of the junction left unmatched. The CDR3 extends over 14 amino acids. CDR3 DNA: TGCAGCCTCTTTGGGGCAGGGGGTCAAGAGACCCAGTACTTC. Protein: CSLFGAGGQETQYF.

V is TRBV20-1 and J is TRBJ1-4, with no clear D. The V and J ends lost 6 bases and 8 bases respectively, with 10 bases between them. This CDR3 contains 11 residues. Germline CDR1 reads DFQATT; CDR2 reads SNEGSKA (reference sequence). CDR3 region: CSALSEEKLFF. Written as DNA, the CDR3 is TGCAGTGCGCTTAGCGAAGAAAAACTGTTTTTT.

The V and J genes are TRBV6-5 and TRBJ2-2; 10 bases are a match to TRBD2. Per the germline V gene, CDR1 is MNHEY and CDR2 is SVGAGI. The CDR3 contains 16 residues. Unmatched junction bases numbered 9, after V lost 4 bases and J lost 7 bases. Written as DNA, the CDR3 is TGTGCCAGCAGTTCCCTAGCGGGAGTCAAGTACGGGGAGCTGTTTTTT. Amino acid sequence: CASSSLAGVKYGELFF.

The rearrangement uses TRBV5-4 and TRBJ2-3; D might be TRBD2 (6 bases). The CDR3 sequence is 18 residues long. The germline V gene has CDR1 SGHNT and CDR2 YYREEE (reference sequence). Trimming stripped 1 base from V and 0 bases from J, with 18 bases between. CDR3 protein: CASSLLAGFQSSTDTQYF. The CDR3 DNA sequence: TGTGCCAGCAGCTTGTTGGCGGGGTTCCAATCTAGCACAGATACGCAGTATTTT.

The chain couples TRBV4-3 to TRBJ1-1; no definite D call. With 4 bases removed from V and 3 bases from J, the gap between germline ends came to 9 bases. The CDR3 spans 13 residues. Germline-derived CDR1 and CDR2 are LGHNA and YSLEER. CDR3 sequence (DNA): TGCGCCAGCAGCCCTTTTTCGTACACTGAAGCTTTCTTT. It is translated as CASSPFSYTEAFF.

The chain carries TRBV4-2 and TRBJ1-5; 8 bases agree with TRBD1. The CDR3 has 16 amino acids. V was clipped by 0 bases and J by 4 bases; unmatched bases: 5. The germline V gene encodes CDR1 LGHNA and CDR2 YNFKEQ. This chain's CDR3 is CASSQETGGRNQPQHF. The CDR3 DNA reads as TGTGCCAGCAGCCAAGAAACAGGGGGTCGGAATCAGCCCCAGCATTTT.

Only one count was recorded for this clone. The J gene is TRBJ2-5, the V gene TRBV5-1; 7 nucleotides agree with TRBD2. Trimming removed 4 bases from V and 4 bases from J; junction bases left unmatched: 16. The CDR3 is 17 residues long. Germline lookup yields CDR1 SGHRS and CDR2 YFSETQ. CDR3 sequence reads: CASSRFLEGREGETQYF. The CDR3, as DNA: TGCGCCAGCAGCCGCTTCCTGGAGGGCAGGGAGGGAGAGACCCAGTACTTC.

With respect to this clone: One end of the junction is discordant with germline, which a read error may explain. The chain employs TRBV19 and TRBJ1-1; D possibly corresponds to TRBD1 (6 bases). Germline assignment: CDR1 LNHDA and CDR2 SQIVND (reference sequence). The CDR3 length is 13 residues. CDR3 loop: CASSVDRQAEAFF. The CDR3 DNA sequence: TGTGCCAGTAGTGTAGACAGGCAAGCGGAGGCTTTCTTT.

This clone was observed once. The J gene is TRBJ2-5, the V gene TRBV15; TRBD2 is a possible D gene (6 bases). The germline V and J ends were trimmed by 1 base and 5 bases, with 11 bases remaining between them. The CDR3 runs 14 residues. In germline, CDR1 is LNHNV, CDR2 YYDKDF (reference sequence). The CDR3 DNA is TGTGCCACCAGCAGAGCGGGGAGGCCTGAGACCCAGTACTTC. Protein sequence: CATSRAGRPETQYF.

This chain joins TRBV9 and TRBJ1-2, with D maybe TRBD1 (5 bases). The V gene's germline CDR1 is SGDLS and CDR2 YYNGEE. V was shortened by 3 bases and J by 13 bases, with 13 bases between the two germline ends. CDR3 length equals 11 residues. The CDR3 coding sequence is TGTGCCAGCAGCGGACTCACAGGCGTCACCTTC. Its translation is CASSGLTGVTF.

V usage is TRBV5-1 and J usage is TRBJ2-5; tentatively, D is TRBD2 (6 bases). The CDR3 is 16 amino acids. The germline V and J ends were trimmed by 0 bases and 1 base, with 13 bases remaining between them. Germline-derived CDR1 and CDR2 are SGHRS and YFSETQ. The CDR3 spells CASSLVGGLVQETQYF. In DNA, the CDR3 is TGCGCCAGCAGCTTGGTTGGAGGGTTGGTCCAAGAGACCCAGTACTTC.

The J gene is TRBJ1-1, the V gene TRBV7-2, with 9 bases that match TRBD1. Germline V lookup: CDR1 SGHTA, CDR2 FQGNSA. The V gene end was trimmed by 5 bases and the J gene end by 4 bases; junction bases not matched to a gene: 8. The CDR3 consists of 15 residues. CDR3 nucleotide sequence: TGTGCCAGCAGCCCACAGGGGGCGCAGGGCACTGAAGCTTTCTTT. Its translation is CASSPQGAQGTEAFF.

The genes are TRBV7-6 and TRBJ2-5; D remains ambiguous. Germline CDR1 is SGHVS and CDR2 is FNYEAQ. V lost 4 bases, J lost 0 bases, and 12 bases lay in between. The CDR3 consists of 15 residues. The chain's CDR3 is CASSSPGRYQETQYF. The CDR3 nucleotides are TGTGCCAGCAGCTCCCCCGGCAGGTACCAAGAGACCCAGTACTTC.

This chain connects TRBV7-2 to TRBJ2-7, with 11 positions matching TRBD1. The CDR3 spans 15 residues. CDR1 is SGHTA and CDR2 is FQGNSA in the germline V gene. After removal of 4 bases from V and 3 bases from J, the junction contained 5 bases not matched to a gene. Here the CDR3 DNA reads TGTGCCAGCAGCTCGTCCGGGACAGGGGGCTACGAGCAGTACTTC. Translated, it gives CASSSSGTGGYEQYF.

The gene calls are TRBV4-3 and TRBJ2-4; the D is unclear. There are 15 residues in the CDR3. Deletions cut 2 bases from V and 5 bases from J, with 13 bases between. The germline CDR1 and CDR2 sequences are LGHNA and YSLEER. The chain's CDR3 is CASSQSGQFQNIQYF. CDR3 nucleotides: TGCGCCAGCAGCCAAAGTGGGCAGTTCCAAAACATTCAGTACTTC.

The chain joins TRBV29-1 to TRBJ2-7; 9 nucleotides agree with TRBD2. CDR1 SQVTM and CDR2 ANQGSEA come from the germline V gene. The CDR3 has 15 amino acids. J was trimmed by 0 bases and V by 5 bases; bases with no gene match: 8. The CDR3 DNA sequence: TGCAGCGTTAGCGGGGGGCAGGGGTCCTCCTACGAGCAGTACTTC. Translated, it gives CSVSGGQGSSYEQYF.

V is TRBV11-3 and J is TRBJ1-6; 8 bases are shared with TRBD1. Germline V gives CDR1 SGHNT, CDR2 YENEEA. V was clipped by 4 bases and J by 6 bases; unmatched bases: 14. This CDR3 spans 18 amino acids. For the CDR3, the DNA is TGTGCCAGCAGCTATGGACAGGGCGATGTATTTGGTAATTCACCCCTCCACTTT. This encodes CASSYGQGDVFGNSPLHF.

This chain links TRBV4-3 with TRBJ1-1; D gene unclear. V was trimmed by 1 base and J by 9 bases, leaving 12 bases between them. The germline gives CDR1 LGHNA, CDR2 YSLEER. This CDR3 comprises 13 residues. The CDR3 is CASSQGVRGKAFF. CDR3 nucleotide sequence: TGCGCCAGCAGCCAAGGTGTACGGGGTAAAGCTTTCTTT.

CDR3 DNA sequence: TGTGCCAGCCGGGGCCAGGGACACTCCTACGAGCAGTACTTC. Translated: CASRGQGHSYEQYF. The chain carries TRBV6-6 and TRBJ2-7; D perhaps matches TRBD1 (6 bases). This CDR3 is built from 14 residues. Germline V gene lookup returns CDR1 MNHNY and CDR2 SVGAGI (reference sequence). The V and J ends lost 8 bases and 0 bases respectively, with 14 bases between them.